This TCR beta chain came from a study of cytomegalovirus exposure and HLA in healthy donors. Study-wide results and limits: Within an earlier analysis, most TCR beta V segments proved productive either about 87% or about 30% of the time. For TCR beta chains, V- and J-gene trimming was later linked to a missense DCLRE1C variant.

Trimming cost V 4 bases and J 3 bases; bases outside gene matches: 12. The CDR3 is 16 residues long. Germline V gives CDR1 MDHEN, CDR2 SYDVKM. Both 60 Vbeta primers and 13 Jbeta primers went into the PCR. Sequencing was performed with immunoSEQ multiplex PCR; in TCRdb, only in-frame clones are kept and a portion is missing. The data show some 150,000 clones, roughly 82% seen once. As for this clone: Its matching antigen is unknown.

This TCR came from a man younger than 35 in good health and CMV-seropositive. What was sequenced was PBMCs. This sequence joins TRBV28 and TRBJ2-7, with 7 bases matching TRBD1. CDR3 sequence: CASSSRQGGRDYEQYF. In DNA form, the CDR3 reads TGTGCCAGCAGTTCTAGACAGGGTGGACGTGACTACGAGCAGTACTTC.